A single sample is the source of the 21 T cell receptor beta chains below, sequenced in a study of blood T cell repertoires in COVID-19. The assay was immunoSEQ multiplex PCR, and TCRdb's table has in-frame clones only and misses some. The table has approximately 61,000 clones, around 90% seen once. Input material: peripheral blood. These receptors all come from a woman older than 75 with active COVID-19.

The chain uses TRBV28 and TRBJ2-4, with 11 bases matching TRBD1. Per germline, CDR1 MDHEN and CDR2 SYDVKM. The CDR3 has 17 amino acids. The V and J ends lost 8 bases and 1 base, in that order; junction bases with no gene match: 10. CDR3 coding DNA: TGTGCCAGCGGGGGGACAGGGGGGCTTCTGGCCAAAAACATTCAGTACTTC. It encodes CASGGTGGLLAKNIQYF.

V is TRBV19 and J is TRBJ2-3; TRBD2 might be the D (5 bases). Germline CDR1 reads LNHDA; CDR2 reads SQIVND (reference sequence). This CDR3 contains 15 residues. Trimming stripped 7 bases from V and 3 bases from J, with 17 bases between. As DNA, the CDR3 is TGTGCCAGTACCGATAGGGCTAGCAGGACAGATACGCAGTATTTT. Its translation: CASTDRASRTDTQYF.

The chain employs TRBV4-3 and TRBJ2-2; perhaps TRBD1 as D (5 bases). The germline V gene encodes CDR1 LGHNA and CDR2 YSLEER. With 0 bases removed from V and 3 bases from J, the gap between germline ends came to 14 bases. This CDR3 has 17 amino acids. CDR3 nucleotides: TGCGCCAGCAGCCAAGATTACCCCAGGGCCTACACCGGGGAGCTGTTTTTT. Its translation is CASSQDYPRAYTGELFF.

The gene calls are TRBV2 and TRBJ2-7, with 8 bases aligning to TRBD2. Looked up from germline, CDR1 is SNHLY and CDR2 is FYNNEI. Trimming took 10 bases from V and 4 from J; bases not matched to a gene: 12. CDR3 length: 14 residues. CDR3 sequence: CATRGGSGVYEQYF. Written as DNA, the CDR3 is TGTGCCACTCGCGGGGGGAGCGGGGTGTACGAGCAGTACTTC.

V is TRBV7-2 and J is TRBJ1-5; 9 bases are a match to TRBD1. CDR3 length: 14 amino acids. J lost 5 bases, V lost 5 bases, and 4 bases had no gene match. Looked up from germline, CDR1 is SGHTA and CDR2 is FQGNSA. Here the CDR3 DNA reads TGTGCCAGCAGCGAACAGGGGGCAGATCAGCCCCAGCATTTT. Its translation: CASSEQGADQPQHF.

The chain couples TRBV11-3 to TRBJ2-1; 10 bases are a match to TRBD2. Germline CDR1 is SGHNT and CDR2 is YENEEA. V dropped 5 bases and J dropped 13; count of bases not matched to a gene: 11. This CDR3 contains 14 residues. The CDR3 DNA reads as TGTGCCAGCAGCCCGGGGGGCCTAGCGGGGGTTCAGTTCTTC. Translated: CASSPGGLAGVQFF.

The genes are TRBV6-2 or TRBV6-3 and TRBJ2-2; 9 nucleotides match TRBD1. Germline V lookup: CDR1 MNHEY, CDR2 SVGEGT. The trim removed 2 bases at V and 8 bases at J, leaving 9 bases unmatched. This CDR3 has 16 amino acids. CDR3 nucleotides: TGTGCCAGCAGTTACACAGGGGGCGTTAAGACAGGGGAGCTGTTTTTT. As protein: CASSYTGGVKTGELFF.

This clone was recorded once. CDR3 DNA sequence: TGTGCCAGCAACCGACAGGGGACCCCGGCCTACGAGCAGTACTTC. Encoded protein: CASNRQGTPAYEQYF. The chain joins TRBV9 to TRBJ2-7; 8 bases match TRBD1. J was trimmed by 2 bases and V by 6 bases; bases with no gene match: 10. The CDR3 runs 15 residues. The germline gives CDR1 SGDLS, CDR2 YYNGEE.

This chain joins TRBV6-5 and TRBJ1-2; unclear D gene. The V gene's germline CDR1 is MNHEY and CDR2 SVGAGI. Trimming removed 4 bases from V and 3 bases from J, with 15 bases in between. The CDR3 has 15 amino acids. The CDR3 DNA sequence: TGTGCCAGCAGTTCTCCCGGCAGCGGGGACTATGGCTACACCTTC. This codes for CASSSPGSGDYGYTF.

The chain has TRBV7-2 and TRBJ2-3; D is possibly TRBD2 (6 bases). Per germline, CDR1 SGHTA and CDR2 FQGNSA. Trimming took off 2 bases at V and 6 bases at J, with 12 bases between the two ends. The CDR3 totals 14 residues. The CDR3 bases are TGTGCCAGCAGCTTAAGGTGGGGGGTGGATACGCAGTATTTT. This gives the protein CASSLRWGVDTQYF.

This chain uses TRBV6-5 with TRBJ2-5, with D unresolved. Germline V lookup: CDR1 MNHEY, CDR2 SVGAGI. This CDR3 has 12 residues. The V end was cut by 10 bases, the J end by 2 bases, with 11 bases between. CDR3 protein: CATRPEQETQYF. CDR3 coding DNA: TGTGCCACCCGTCCAGAACAAGAGACCCAGTACTTC.

The chain has TRBV27 and TRBJ1-3; D is perhaps TRBD1 (5 bases). The CDR3 covers 21 residues. Germline assignment: CDR1 MNHEY and CDR2 SMNVEV (reference sequence). With 8 bases removed from V and 0 bases from J, the gap between germline ends came to 32 bases. The CDR3 sequence: CASPIPHPRGGKGPSGNTIYF. CDR3 bases: TGTGCCAGCCCTATTCCTCATCCTAGGGGAGGGAAAGGGCCCTCTGGAAACACCATATATTTT.

The chain carries TRBV7-3 and TRBJ2-3, with 9 bases identical to TRBD1. V trimming: 2 bases; J trimming: 5 bases; junction bases outside the gene matches: 2. Germline V lookup: CDR1 SGHTA, CDR2 FQGTGA. The length of the CDR3 is 14 residues. CDR3: CASSLGQGLDTQYF. CDR3 coding DNA: TGTGCCAGCAGCTTAGGACAGGGGTTAGATACGCAGTATTTT.

The chain joins TRBV7-2 to TRBJ1-3, with 7 bases aligning to TRBD1. CDR3 length: 15 amino acids. Germline CDR1 and CDR2: SGHTA and FQGNSA. V trimming: 4 bases; J trimming: 0 bases; junction bases outside the gene matches: 3. Here the CDR3 reads CASSSGQFSGNTIYF. The CDR3 DNA sequence: TGTGCCAGCAGCTCGGGACAGTTCTCTGGAAACACCATATATTTT.

The V and J genes are TRBV27 and TRBJ2-1; 8 bases align to TRBD1. The CDR3 runs to 14 residues. Germline lookup yields CDR1 MNHEY and CDR2 SMNVEV (reference sequence). V lost 3 bases and J lost 5; bases outside the gene matches: 3. CDR3 region: CASSFDRGNNEQFF. CDR3 nucleotides: TGTGCCAGCAGTTTCGACAGGGGTAACAATGAGCAGTTCTTC.

V usage is TRBV19 and J usage is TRBJ1-5, with 7 bases lining up with TRBD1. Germline V gene data show CDR1 as LNHDA and CDR2 as SQIVND (reference sequence). V shed 1 base, J shed 0 bases, and the junction held 9 bases outside the gene matches. The CDR3 is 18 amino acids. The CDR3: CASSIGRAGGLSNQPQHF. In DNA, the CDR3 is TGTGCCAGTAGTATAGGAAGGGCAGGGGGACTTAGCAATCAGCCCCAGCATTTT.

The CDR3 loop is CASSLGLGPAGGQETQYF. CDR3 in DNA: TGTGCCAGCAGCTTAGGCCTGGGGCCAGCGGGGGGGCAAGAGACCCAGTACTTC. The chain is built from TRBV11-2 and TRBJ2-5; TRBD2 matches 10 bases. V shed 1 base and J 2 bases; nucleotides not matched to a gene: 10. Germline-derived CDR1 and CDR2 are SGHAT and FQNNGV. This CDR3 is 18 amino acids long.

The chain couples TRBV9 to TRBJ2-1, with D tentatively TRBD2 (7 bases). Germline loops: CDR1 SGDLS, CDR2 YYNGEE. V lost 0 bases and J lost 4, with 11 bases in between. This CDR3 spans 15 amino acids. The CDR3 loop is CASSVGAGAYNEQFF. DNA of the CDR3: TGTGCCAGCAGCGTAGGGGCGGGGGCTTACAATGAGCAGTTCTTC.

This chain joins TRBV6-1 and TRBJ2-1; 10 positions agree with TRBD2. The trim removed 1 base at V and 4 bases at J, leaving 1 base unmatched. In germline, CDR1 is MNHNS, CDR2 SASEGT. The CDR3 has 15 residues. The CDR3 sequence: CASSEGSGGYNEQFF. CDR3 nucleotides: TGTGCCAGCAGTGAAGGTAGCGGGGGGTACAATGAGCAGTTCTTC.

The J gene is TRBJ2-7, the V gene TRBV30; 15 bases fit TRBD2. CDR1 and CDR2 from the germline V gene are GTSNPN and SVGIG (reference sequence). The junction had 3 bases not matched to a gene; V was cut back by 2 bases and J by 7 bases. CDR3 length equals 14 residues. CDR3 in amino acids: CAWSQGLAGGEQYF. DNA of the CDR3: TGTGCCTGGAGTCAGGGACTAGCGGGGGGAGAGCAGTACTTC.

V gene TRBV5-1 combines with J gene TRBJ2-1; D gene unclear. CDR1 is SGHRS and CDR2 is YFSETQ in the germline V gene. V gave up 1 base and J gave up 0 bases, with 5 bases separating them. The CDR3 loop spans 14 amino acids. CDR3 sequence reads: CASSLTDSYNEQFF. The CDR3 nucleotides read TGCGCCAGCAGCTTGACAGACTCCTACAATGAGCAGTTCTTC.